This T cell receptor beta chain was identified during a study of T cell repertoires in breast cancer. Study as a whole: Healthy donors' blood served as controls for breast cancer tumor, lymph node and blood samples. Controls were nine healthy donors.

On this clonotype itself: As yet, its antigen is unknown. One end of the junction does not line up with germline, which may come from a read error.

Blocking oligonucleotides added to a second nested PCR suppressed unpaired genes. Using its own MiXCR run on the emulsion pairing reads, TCRdb lists one record per CDR3 protein. The sample consists of about 40,000 distinct CDR3 sequences, less than 55% of them appearing once. Study outcomes and limitations: Approximately 20 TCR pairs shared by seven or more tumors were possibly tumor-specific.

The expanded emulsion RT-PCR method captured paired alpha and beta chains from CD8+ T cells. This CDR3 has 13 residues. Germline CDR1 reads SGHVS; CDR2 reads FQNEAQ. The chain has TRBV7-8 and TRBJ2-3; no clear D gene. This clonotype was sampled from a pool of human donors with breast cancer or a healthy control (not recorded which). Material for sequencing was CD8+ T cells. Written as DNA, the CDR3 is TGTGCCAGCAGCTTAGATCAACCAGATGCGCAGTATTTT. Translation: CASSLDQPDAQYF.